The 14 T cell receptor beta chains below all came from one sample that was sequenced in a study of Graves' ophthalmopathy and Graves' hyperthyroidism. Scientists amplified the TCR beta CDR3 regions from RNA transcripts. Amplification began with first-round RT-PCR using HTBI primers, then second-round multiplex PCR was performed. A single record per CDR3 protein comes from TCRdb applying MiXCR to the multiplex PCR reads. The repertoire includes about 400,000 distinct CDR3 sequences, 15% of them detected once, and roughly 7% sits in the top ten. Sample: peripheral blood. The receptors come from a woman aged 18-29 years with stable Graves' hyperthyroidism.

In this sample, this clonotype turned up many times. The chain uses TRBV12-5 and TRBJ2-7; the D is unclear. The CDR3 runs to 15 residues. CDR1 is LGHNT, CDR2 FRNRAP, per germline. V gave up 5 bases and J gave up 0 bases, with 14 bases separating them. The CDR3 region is CASGPSAPGSYEQYF. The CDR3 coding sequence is TGTGCTAGTGGTCCCTCGGCGCCGGGCTCCTACGAGCAGTACTTC.

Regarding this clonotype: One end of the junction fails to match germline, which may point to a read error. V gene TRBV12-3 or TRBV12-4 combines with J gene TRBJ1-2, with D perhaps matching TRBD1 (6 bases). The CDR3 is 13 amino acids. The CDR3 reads CASSRDNTVLSPF. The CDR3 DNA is TGTGCCAGCAGTCGGGACAATACGGTCCTCTCGCCATTC.

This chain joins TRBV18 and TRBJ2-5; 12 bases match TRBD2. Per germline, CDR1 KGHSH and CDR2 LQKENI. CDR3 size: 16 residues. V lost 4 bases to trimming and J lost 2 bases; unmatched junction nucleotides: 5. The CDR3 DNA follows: TGTGCCAGCTCACTACGACTAGCGGGAGATCAAGAGACCCAGTACTTC. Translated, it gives CASSLRLAGDQETQYF. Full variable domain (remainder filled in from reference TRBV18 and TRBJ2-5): NAGVMQNPRHLVRRRGQEARLRCSPMKGHSHVYWYRQLPEEGLKFMVYLQKENIIDESGMPKERFSAEFPKEGPSILRIQQVVRGDSAAYFCASSLRLAGDQETQYFGPGTRLLVL.

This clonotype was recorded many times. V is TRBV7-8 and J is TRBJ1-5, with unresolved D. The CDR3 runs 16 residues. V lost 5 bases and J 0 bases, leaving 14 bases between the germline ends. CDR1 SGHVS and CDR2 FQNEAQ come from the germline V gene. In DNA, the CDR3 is TGTGCCAGCAGCCCGCGACGACACTTTAGCAATCAGCCCCAGCATTTT. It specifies CASSPRRHFSNQPQHF.

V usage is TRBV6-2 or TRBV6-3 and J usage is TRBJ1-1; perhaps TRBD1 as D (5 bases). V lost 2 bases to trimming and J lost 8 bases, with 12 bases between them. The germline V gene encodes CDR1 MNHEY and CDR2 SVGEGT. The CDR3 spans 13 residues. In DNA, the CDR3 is TGTGCCAGCAGTTACGTAGACAGCAAAGAAGCTTTCTTT. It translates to CASSYVDSKEAFF.

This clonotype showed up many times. The CDR3 sequence: CATKSGYGYTF. The CDR3 coding sequence is TGTGCCACGAAGTCGGGCTATGGCTACACCTTC. This chain uses TRBV6-5 with TRBJ1-2, with D uncertain. This CDR3 is built from 11 residues. Trimming cost V 10 bases and J 4 bases, with 10 bases left between them. Germline V lookup: CDR1 MNHEY, CDR2 SVGAGI.

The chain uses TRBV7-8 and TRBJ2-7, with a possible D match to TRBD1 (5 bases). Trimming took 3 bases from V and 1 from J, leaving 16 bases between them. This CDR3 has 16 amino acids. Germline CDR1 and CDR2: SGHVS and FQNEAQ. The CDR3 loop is CASSFRATYWSYEQYF. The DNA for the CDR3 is TGTGCCAGCAGCTTCAGGGCCACCTATTGGTCCTACGAGCAGTACTTC.

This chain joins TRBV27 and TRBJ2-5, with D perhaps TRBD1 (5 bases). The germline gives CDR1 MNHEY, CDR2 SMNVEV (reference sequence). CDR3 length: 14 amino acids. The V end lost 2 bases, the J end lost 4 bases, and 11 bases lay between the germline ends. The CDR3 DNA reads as TGTGCCAGCAGTTTAAGGGGCCGGAGAGAGACCCAGTACTTC. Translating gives CASSLRGRRETQYF.

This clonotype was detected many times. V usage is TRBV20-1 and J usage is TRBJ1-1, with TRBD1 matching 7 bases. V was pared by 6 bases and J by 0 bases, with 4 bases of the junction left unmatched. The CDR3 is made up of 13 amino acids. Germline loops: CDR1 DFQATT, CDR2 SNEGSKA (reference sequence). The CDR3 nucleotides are TGCAGTGCCGGGGACAGCGTGAACACTGAAGCTTTCTTT. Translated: CSAGDSVNTEAFF.

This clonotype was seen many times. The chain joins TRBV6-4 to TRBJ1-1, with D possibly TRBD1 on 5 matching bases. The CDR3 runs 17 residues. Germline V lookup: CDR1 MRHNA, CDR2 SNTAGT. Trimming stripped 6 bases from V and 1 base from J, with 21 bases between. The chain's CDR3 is CASRLFTGGAWNTEAFF. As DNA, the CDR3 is TGTGCCAGCAGGCTATTCACGGGCGGGGCATGGAACACTGAAGCTTTCTTT.

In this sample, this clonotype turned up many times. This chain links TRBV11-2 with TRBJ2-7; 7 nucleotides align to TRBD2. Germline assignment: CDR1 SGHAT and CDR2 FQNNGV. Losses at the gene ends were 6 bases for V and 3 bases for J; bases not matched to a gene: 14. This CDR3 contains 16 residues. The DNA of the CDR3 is TGTGCCAGCAGTCCTTTCGGTCCGGGAGGATTCTACGAGCAGTACTTC. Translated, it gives CASSPFGPGGFYEQYF.

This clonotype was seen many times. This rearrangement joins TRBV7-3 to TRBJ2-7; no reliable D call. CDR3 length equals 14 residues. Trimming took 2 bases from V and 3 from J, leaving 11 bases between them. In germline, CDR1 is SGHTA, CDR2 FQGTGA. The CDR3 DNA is TGTGCCAGCAGCTTACAAGCAGGAAACTACGAGCAGTACTTC. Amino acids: CASSLQAGNYEQYF.

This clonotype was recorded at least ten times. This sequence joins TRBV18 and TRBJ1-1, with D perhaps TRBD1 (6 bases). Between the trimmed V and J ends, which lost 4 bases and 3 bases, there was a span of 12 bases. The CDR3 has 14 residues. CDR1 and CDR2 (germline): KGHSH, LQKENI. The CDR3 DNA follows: TGTGCCAGCTCACTTTACAGGGAGGACACTGAAGCTTTCTTT. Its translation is CASSLYREDTEAFF. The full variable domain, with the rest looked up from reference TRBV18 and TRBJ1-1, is NAGVMQNPRHLVRRRGQEARLRCSPMKGHSHVYWYRQLPEEGLKFMVYLQKENIIDESGMPKERFSAEFPKEGPSILRIQQVVRGDSAAYFCASSLYREDTEAFFGQGTRLTVV.

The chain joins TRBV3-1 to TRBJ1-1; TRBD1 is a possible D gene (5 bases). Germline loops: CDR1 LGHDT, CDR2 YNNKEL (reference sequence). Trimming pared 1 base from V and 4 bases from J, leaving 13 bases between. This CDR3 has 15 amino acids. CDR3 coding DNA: TGTGCCAGCAGCCAAGGGGCCGGGGGTGGCACTGAAGCTTTCTTT. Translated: CASSQGAGGGTEAFF.